This is a list of T cell receptor beta chains from one sample in a study of graft-versus-host responses after intestinal transplantation. The data were produced by immunoSEQ multiplex PCR, yet TCRdb's version contains in-frame clones alone and is incomplete. This table holds some 100,000 clones, around nine tenths found once. The antigens for these receptors are not known. The starting material was unstimulated CD8+ T cells sorted from spleen or lymph node cells, obtained before intestinal transplant. These receptors all come from a human donor who received an intestinal transplant. CDR3s include the opening cysteine and the closing phenylalanine or tryptophan. The D gene is left open where the match is weak. The listing skips clone size in some rows; elsewhere it reads once, few, many or a size class.

- TRBJ2-7 TRBV28 TRBD2 CASSFIPREAYEQYF TGTGCCAGCAGCTTCATACCCCGGGAGGCCTACGAGCAGTACTTC
- TRBJ2-7 TRBV19 - CASSIFGGRSYEQYF TGTGCCAGTAGTATTTTTGGAGGGAGGTCCTACGAGCAGTACTTC
- TRBJ2-7 TRBV27 - CASSSLLDYEQYF TGTGCCAGCAGTTCCCTCCTGGACTACGAGCAGTACTTC
- TRBJ2-3 TRBV7-3 - CASSLTGAPDTQYF TGTGCCAGCAGCTTAACGGGGGCCCCAGATACGCAGTATTTT
- TRBJ1-5 TRBV7-9 - CASSLGGPNQPQHF TGTGCCAGCAGCTTAGGAGGGCCTAATCAGCCCCAGCATTTT
- TRBJ2-1 TRBV9 TRBD2 CASSASGSTVYEQFF TGTGCCAGCAGCGCTAGCGGGAGTACCGTCTATGAGCAGTTCTTC
- TRBJ2-7 TRBV19 TRBD1 CASSIASGGWNEQYF TGTGCCAGTAGTATAGCCTCAGGGGGCTGGAACGAGCAGTACTTC
- TRBJ2-7 TRBV19 - CASTYRINEQYF TGTGCCAGTACCTACAGGATAAACGAGCAGTACTTC
- TRBJ1-6 TRBV27 - CASSSPNSPLHF TGTGCCAGCAGCTCACCTAATTCACCCCTCCACTTT
- TRBJ2-2 TRBV9 - CARREGGNTGELFF TGTGCCCGCAGGGAGGGGGGAAACACCGGGGAGCTGTTTTTT
- TRBJ1-4 TRBV6-5 TRBD1 CASRNRQGINEKLFF TGTGCCAGCAGGAATAGACAGGGGATTAATGAAAAACTGTTTTTT
- TRBJ2-1 TRBV9 TRBD2 CASSVVAGGPPWEQFF TGTGCCAGCAGCGTAGTAGCGGGGGGTCCCCCCTGGGAGCAGTTCTTC
- TRBJ1-2 TRBV9 - CASRDRTDPYGYTF TGTGCCAGCAGAGACCGGACAGACCCTTATGGCTACACCTTC
- TRBJ1-2 TRBV9 - CASSVLVVGGYTF TGTGCCAGCAGCGTCCTTGTCGTGGGTGGCTACACCTTC
- TRBJ2-1 TRBV7-6 TRBD2 CASSSQAGVAHNEQFF TGTGCCAGCAGCTCCCAAGCGGGAGTGGCCCACAATGAGCAGTTCTTC
- TRBJ1-4 TRBV6-6 TRBD1 CASSSPGQGGEKLFF TGTGCCAGCAGTTCCCCGGGACAGGGAGGGGAAAAACTGTTTTTT
- TRBJ1-6 TRBV5-6 - CASSIDRNYNSPLHF TGTGCCAGCAGCATTGACCGAAACTATAATTCACCCCTCCACTTT
- TRBJ2-7 TRBV27 TRBD2 CASSFLTGTSGDEPEQYF TGTGCCAGCAGTTTCCTCACCGGGACTAGCGGGGATGAGCCCGAGCAGTACTTC
- TRBJ2-7 TRBV19 - CASSLNSGSSYEQYF TGTGCCAGTAGTCTAAATAGCGGATCCTCCTACGAGCAGTACTTC
- TRBJ2-5 TRBV9 - CASIRPTDQYF TGTGCCAGCATCCGTCCGACAGACCAGTACTTC
- TRBJ2-1 TRBV2 TRBD2 CASSESLGLAAGSSYNEQFF TGTGCCAGCAGTGAATCCTTAGGACTAGCGGCTGGGAGCTCCTACAATGAGCAGTTCTTC
- TRBJ2-7 TRBV27 - CASSLTARLEQYF TGTGCCAGCAGTTTAACTGCCCGTTTAGAGCAGTACTTC
- TRBJ2-2 TRBV30 - CAWGDLTDRYTGELFF TGTGCCTGGGGGGATTTAACAGACAGGTACACCGGGGAGCTGTTTTTT
- TRBJ2-1 TRBV30 - CAWSKTGTGFNEQFF TGTGCCTGGAGTAAAACCGGGACTGGCTTCAATGAGCAGTTCTTC
- TRBJ2-1 TRBV6-1 - CASSDLRDEQFF TGTGCCAGCAGTGACTTGAGGGATGAGCAGTTCTTC
- TRBJ2-7 TRBV10-1 - CASSEQSHVVTYEQYF TGCGCCAGCAGTGAGCAGTCTCATGTGGTCACCTACGAGCAGTACTTC
- TRBJ1-1 TRBV29-1 - CSVEVGLNTEAFF TGCAGCGTTGAAGTGGGGTTGAACACTGAAGCTTTCTTT
- TRBJ2-1 TRBV20-1 - CSAYLLFEQFF TGCAGTGCATACCTTTTGTTTGAGCAGTTCTTC
- TRBJ1-1 TRBV7-9 - CASSLLVRAGGAYTEAFF TGTGCCAGCAGCTTATTGGTTAGGGCCGGGGGCGCCTACACTGAAGCTTTCTTT
- TRBJ2-1 TRBV7-9 TRBD2 CASSLTTSGRDEQFF TGTGCCAGCAGCTTAACGACTAGCGGGAGGGATGAGCAGTTCTTC
- TRBJ2-5 TRBV19 - CASSAHYTPQEVVRETQYF TGTGCCAGTAGTGCGCATTATACCCCACAGGAGGTTGTGAGAGAGACCCAGTACTTC
few TRBJ2-7 TRBV4-1 - CASSQDQGYEQYF TGCGCCAGCAGCCAAGATCAGGGCTACGAGCAGTACTTC